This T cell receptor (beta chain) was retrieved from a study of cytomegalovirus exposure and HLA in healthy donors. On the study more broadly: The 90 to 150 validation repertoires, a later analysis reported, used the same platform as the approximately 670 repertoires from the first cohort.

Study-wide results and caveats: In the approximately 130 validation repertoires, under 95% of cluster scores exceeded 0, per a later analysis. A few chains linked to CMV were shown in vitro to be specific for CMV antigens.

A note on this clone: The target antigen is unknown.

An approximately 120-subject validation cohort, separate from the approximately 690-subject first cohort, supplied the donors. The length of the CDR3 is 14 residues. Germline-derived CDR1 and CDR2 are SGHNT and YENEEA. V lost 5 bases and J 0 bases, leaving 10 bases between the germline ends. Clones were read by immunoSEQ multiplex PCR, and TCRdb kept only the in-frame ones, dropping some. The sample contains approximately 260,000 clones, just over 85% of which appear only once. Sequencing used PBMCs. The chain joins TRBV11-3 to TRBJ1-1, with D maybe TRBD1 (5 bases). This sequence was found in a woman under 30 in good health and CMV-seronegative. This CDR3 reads CASSPRRVNTEAFF. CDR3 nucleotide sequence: TGTGCCAGCAGCCCCCGCAGGGTGAACACTGAAGCTTTCTTT.